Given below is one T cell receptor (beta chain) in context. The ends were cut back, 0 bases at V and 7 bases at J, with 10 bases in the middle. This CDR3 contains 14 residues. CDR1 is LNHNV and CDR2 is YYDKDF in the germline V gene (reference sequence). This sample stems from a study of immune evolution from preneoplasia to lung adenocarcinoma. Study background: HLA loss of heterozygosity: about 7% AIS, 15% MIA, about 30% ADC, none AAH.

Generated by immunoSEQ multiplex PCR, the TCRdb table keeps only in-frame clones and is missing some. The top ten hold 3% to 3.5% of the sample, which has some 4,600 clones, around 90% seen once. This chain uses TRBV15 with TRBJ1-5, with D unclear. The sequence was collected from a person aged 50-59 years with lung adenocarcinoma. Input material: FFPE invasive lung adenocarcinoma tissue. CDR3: CATSRETGSQPQHF. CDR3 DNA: TGTGCCACCAGCAGAGAGACCGGTTCCCAGCCCCAGCATTTT.